This T cell receptor (beta chain) was found in a study of CD8 T cells in Susac syndrome. Trimming stripped 3 bases from V and 6 bases from J, with 8 bases between. CDR1 SQVTM and CDR2 ANQGSEA come from the germline V gene. The CDR3 extends over 11 amino acids. Sequencing targeted TCR beta in T cells from blood (CD8+ and CD4+). Bulk CD8+ and CD4+ cells came from magnetic negative isolation; CD8+ TEMRA by FACS. Reverse transcription of roughly 0.5 to 1 ug RNA was carried out with random hexamers. TCRdb independently ran MiXCR on the immunoSEQ multiplex PCR reads; one entry per CDR3 protein. Seen here are under 200,000 distinct CDR3 sequences, approximately 94% observed once, and the top ten hold about 0.13%.

V is TRBV29-1 and J is TRBJ1-2; D perhaps matches TRBD1 (6 bases). This TCR came from a human donor with Susac syndrome. Sample: CD4+ T cells from PBMCs. DNA for the CDR3: TGCAGCGTTGAGGGGGGCAATGGCTACACCTTC. As protein: CSVEGGNGYTF.